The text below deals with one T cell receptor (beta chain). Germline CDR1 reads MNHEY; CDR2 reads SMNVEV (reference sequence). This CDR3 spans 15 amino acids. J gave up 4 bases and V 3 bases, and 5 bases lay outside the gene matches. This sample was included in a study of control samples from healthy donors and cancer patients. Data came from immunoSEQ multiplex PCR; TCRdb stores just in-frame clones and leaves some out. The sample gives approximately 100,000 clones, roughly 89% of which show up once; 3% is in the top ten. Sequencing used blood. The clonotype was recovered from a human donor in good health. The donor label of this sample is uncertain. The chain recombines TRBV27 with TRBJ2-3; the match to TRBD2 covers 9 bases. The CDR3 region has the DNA TGTGCCAGCAGTTTCGGTGGCGGGGGGGCAGATACGCAGTATTTT. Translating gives CASSFGGGGADTQYF.